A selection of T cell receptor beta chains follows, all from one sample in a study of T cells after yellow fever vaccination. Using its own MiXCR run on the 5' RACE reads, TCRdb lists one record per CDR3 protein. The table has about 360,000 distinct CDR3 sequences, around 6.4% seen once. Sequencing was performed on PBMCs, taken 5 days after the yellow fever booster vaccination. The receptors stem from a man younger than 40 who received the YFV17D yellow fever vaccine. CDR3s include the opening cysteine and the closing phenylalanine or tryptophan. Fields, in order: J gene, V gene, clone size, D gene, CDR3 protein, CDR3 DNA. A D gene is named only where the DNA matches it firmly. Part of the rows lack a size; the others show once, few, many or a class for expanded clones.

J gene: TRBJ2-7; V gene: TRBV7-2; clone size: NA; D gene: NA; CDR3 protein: CASRQGAGFEQYF; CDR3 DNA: TGTGCCAGCAGGCAGGGCGCGGGGTTCGAGCAGTACTTC
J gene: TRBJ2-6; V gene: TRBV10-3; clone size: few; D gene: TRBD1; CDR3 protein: CAIRDTGGKDSGANVLTF; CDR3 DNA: TGTGCCATCAGGGATACAGGGGGCAAGGACTCTGGGGCCAACGTCCTGACTTTC
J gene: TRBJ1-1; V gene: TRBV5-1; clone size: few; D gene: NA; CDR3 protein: CASSGTTGTGLMNTEAFF; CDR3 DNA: TGCGCCAGCAGCGGAACGACAGGAACCGGTTTAATGAACACTGAAGCTTTCTTT
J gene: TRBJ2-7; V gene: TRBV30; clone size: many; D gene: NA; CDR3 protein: CAWSFSIYEQYF; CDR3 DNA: TGTGCCTGGAGTTTCTCTATCTACGAGCAGTACTTC
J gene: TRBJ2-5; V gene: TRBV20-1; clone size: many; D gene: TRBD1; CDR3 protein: CSASYRDSGEETQYF; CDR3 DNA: TGCAGTGCTAGCTACCGGGACAGCGGCGAAGAGACCCAGTACTTC
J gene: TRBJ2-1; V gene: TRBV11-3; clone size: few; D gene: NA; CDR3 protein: CASSQGENEQFF; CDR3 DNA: TGTGCCAGCAGCCAAGGGGAGAATGAGCAGTTCTTC
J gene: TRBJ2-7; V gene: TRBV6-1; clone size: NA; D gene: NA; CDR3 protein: CAVSQRGAAYEQYF; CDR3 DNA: TGTGCCGTCTCTCAGAGGGGGGCAGCCTACGAGCAGTACTTC
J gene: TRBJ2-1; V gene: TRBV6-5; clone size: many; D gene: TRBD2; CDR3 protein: CASSYTSGSPEQFF; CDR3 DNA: TGTGCCAGCAGTTACACTAGCGGGAGCCCTGAGCAGTTCTTC
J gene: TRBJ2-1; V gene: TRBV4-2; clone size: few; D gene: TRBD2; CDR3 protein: CASSQTLTGGSRDEQFF; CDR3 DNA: TGTGCCAGCAGCCAGACCCTCACGGGAGGCTCCAGGGATGAGCAGTTCTTC
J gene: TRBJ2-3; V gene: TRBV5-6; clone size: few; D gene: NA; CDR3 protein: CASAPGTTDTQYF; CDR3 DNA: TGTGCCAGCGCCCCCGGGACCACAGATACGCAGTATTTT
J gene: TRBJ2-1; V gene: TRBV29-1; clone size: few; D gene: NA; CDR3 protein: CSAPRASEYNEQFF; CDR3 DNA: TGCAGCGCCCCCAGGGCTAGCGAGTACAATGAGCAGTTCTTC
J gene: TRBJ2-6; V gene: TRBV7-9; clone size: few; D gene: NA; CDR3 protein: CASSSGAILSGANVLTF; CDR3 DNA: TGTGCCAGCAGCTCAGGGGCGATACTCTCTGGGGCCAACGTCCTGACTTTC
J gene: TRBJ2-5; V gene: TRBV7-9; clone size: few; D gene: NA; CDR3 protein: CASSLGWQSWDF; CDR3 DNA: TGTGCCAGCAGCTTAGGCTGGCAAAGTTGGGACTTC
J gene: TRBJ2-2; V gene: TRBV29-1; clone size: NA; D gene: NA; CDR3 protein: CSVEGAGNTGELFF; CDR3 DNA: TGCAGCGTTGAAGGGGCAGGAAACACCGGGGAGCTGTTTTTT
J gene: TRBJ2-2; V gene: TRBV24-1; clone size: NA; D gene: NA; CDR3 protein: CATEAWAKSTGELFF; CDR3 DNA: TGTGCCACCGAGGCATGGGCAAAATCAACCGGGGAGCTGTTTTTT
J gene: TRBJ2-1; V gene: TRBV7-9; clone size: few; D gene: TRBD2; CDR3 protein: CASSLDSGFRANNEQFF; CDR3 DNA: TGTGCCAGCAGCTTAGATAGCGGGTTCCGAGCGAACAATGAGCAGTTCTTC
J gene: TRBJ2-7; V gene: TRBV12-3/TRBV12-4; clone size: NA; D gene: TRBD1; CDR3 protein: CASSLTGSGEQYF; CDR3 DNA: TGTGCCAGCAGTCTGACAGGGTCGGGCGAGCAGTACTTC
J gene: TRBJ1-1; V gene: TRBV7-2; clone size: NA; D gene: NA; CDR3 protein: CASSFGRGGTRAFF; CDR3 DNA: TGTGCCAGCAGCTTTGGGCGAGGGGGGACGAGGGCTTTCTTT
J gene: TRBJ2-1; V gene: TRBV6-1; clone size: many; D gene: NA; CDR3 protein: CASSSGVSYNEQFF; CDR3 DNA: TGTGCCAGCAGCTCAGGGGTCTCCTACAATGAGCAGTTCTTC
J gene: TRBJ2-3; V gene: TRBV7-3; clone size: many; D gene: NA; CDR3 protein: CASSLTFYDTQYF; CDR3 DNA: TGTGCCAGCAGCTTAACGTTTTACGATACGCAGTATTTT
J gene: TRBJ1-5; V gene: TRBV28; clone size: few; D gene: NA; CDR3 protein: CASRTPAGLNQPQHF; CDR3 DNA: TGTGCCAGCAGAACCCCGGCGGGGCTTAATCAGCCCCAGCATTTT
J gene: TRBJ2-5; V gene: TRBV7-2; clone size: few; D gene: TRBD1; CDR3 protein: CASSLVAGGVETQYF; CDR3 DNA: TGTGCCAGCAGCTTAGTTGCAGGGGGCGTGGAGACCCAGTACTTC
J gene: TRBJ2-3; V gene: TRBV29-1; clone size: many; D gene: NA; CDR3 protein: CSVDELRAQYF; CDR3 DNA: TGCAGCGTTGATGAGCTCCGGGCGCAGTATTTT
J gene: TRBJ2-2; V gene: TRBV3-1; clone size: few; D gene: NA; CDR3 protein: CASSQESSSLYTGELFF; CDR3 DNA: TGTGCCAGCAGCCAAGAGTCGTCTTCCTTGTACACCGGGGAGCTGTTTTTT
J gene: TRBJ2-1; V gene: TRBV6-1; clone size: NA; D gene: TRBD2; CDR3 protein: CASRESGSLNEQFF; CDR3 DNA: TGTGCCAGCAGGGAGAGCGGGAGTTTGAATGAGCAGTTCTTC
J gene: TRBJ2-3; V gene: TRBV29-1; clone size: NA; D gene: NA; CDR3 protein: CSVEGGADTQYF; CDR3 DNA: TGCAGCGTTGAGGGGGGGGCGGATACGCAGTATTTT
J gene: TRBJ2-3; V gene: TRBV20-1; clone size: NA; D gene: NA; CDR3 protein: CSANGREGTQYF; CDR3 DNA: TGCAGTGCTAACGGCCGGGAAGGGACGCAGTATTTT
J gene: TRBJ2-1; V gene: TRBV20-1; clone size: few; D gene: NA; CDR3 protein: CSAAPSSYNEQFF; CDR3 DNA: TGCAGTGCGGCCCCGAGCTCCTACAATGAGCAGTTCTTC
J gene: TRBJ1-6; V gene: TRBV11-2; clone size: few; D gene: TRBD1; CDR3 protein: CASSLGQGADNSPLHF; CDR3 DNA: TGTGCCAGCAGCTTGGGACAGGGGGCGGATAATTCACCCCTCCACTTT
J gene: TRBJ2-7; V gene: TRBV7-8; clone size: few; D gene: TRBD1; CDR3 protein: CASSLAGTGAVPLIYEQYF; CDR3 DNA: TGTGCCAGCAGCTTAGCCGGGACAGGGGCTGTTCCCCTCATCTACGAGCAGTACTTC
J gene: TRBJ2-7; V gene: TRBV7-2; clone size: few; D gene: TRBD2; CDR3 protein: CASSQTSGSPLEQYF; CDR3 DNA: TGTGCCAGCAGCCAAACTAGCGGGAGTCCCCTCGAGCAGTACTTC
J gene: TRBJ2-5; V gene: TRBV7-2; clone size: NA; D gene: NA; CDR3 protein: CASSFDRYQETQYF; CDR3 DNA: TGTGCCAGCAGCTTTGATCGCTACCAAGAGACCCAGTACTTC
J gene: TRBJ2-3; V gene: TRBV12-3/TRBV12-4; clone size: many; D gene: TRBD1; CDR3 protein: CASSYGTGTDTQYF; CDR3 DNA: TGTGCCAGCAGTTATGGGACAGGGACAGATACGCAGTATTTT
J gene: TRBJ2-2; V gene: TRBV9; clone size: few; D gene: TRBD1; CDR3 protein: CASSPLGQGSGELFF; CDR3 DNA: TGTGCCAGCAGCCCACTCGGACAGGGTTCAGGGGAGCTGTTTTTT
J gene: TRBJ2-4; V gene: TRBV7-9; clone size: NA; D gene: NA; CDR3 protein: CASSRSALVAKNIQYF; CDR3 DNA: TGTGCCAGCAGCCGAAGTGCGTTGGTAGCCAAAAACATTCAGTACTTC
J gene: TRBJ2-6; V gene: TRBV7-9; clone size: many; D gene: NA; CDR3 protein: CASSAGFRSGANVLTF; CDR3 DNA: TGTGCCAGCAGCGCGGGATTCCGCTCTGGGGCCAACGTCCTGACTTTC
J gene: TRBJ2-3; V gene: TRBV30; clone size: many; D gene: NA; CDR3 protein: CAWGEASATDTQYF; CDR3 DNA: TGTGCCTGGGGGGAGGCTTCAGCGACAGATACGCAGTATTTT
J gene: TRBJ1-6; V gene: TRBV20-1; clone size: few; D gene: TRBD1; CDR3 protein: CSASQSRGRNSPLHF; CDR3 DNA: TGCAGTGCTAGTCAGTCCAGGGGGCGGAATTCACCCCTCCACTTT
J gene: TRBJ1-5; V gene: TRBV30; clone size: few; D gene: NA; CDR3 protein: CAWSGGSTKPQHF; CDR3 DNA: TGTGCCTGGTCGGGGGGATCGACGAAGCCCCAGCATTTT